The TCR beta chain described here comes from a study of T cell responses to AZD1222 COVID-19 vaccine. Findings and limits, study-wide: Repertoire sampling was restricted to post-peak T cell response timepoints.

About this clone: Its matching antigen is unknown.

Second-dose schedules of about 4 or about 12 weeks were combined. Profiled with immunoSEQ multiplex PCR; TCRdb holds only in-frame clones, not every one. In the table there are about 120,000 clones, approximately 91% of which are singletons. The V segment lost 4 bases and the J segment 0 bases; nucleotides outside the gene matches: 1. There are 14 residues in the CDR3. Germline values: CDR1 SGHAT, CDR2 FQDESV (reference sequence). This chain uses TRBV11-1 with TRBJ2-3; 7 nucleotides match TRBD1. The receptor was derived from an adult who received the AZD1222 COVID-19 vaccine. The specimen comprised peripheral blood, sampled 28 days after the second AZD1222 dose. CDR3 bases: TGTGCCAGCAGCTCGGGACAGAGCACAGATACGCAGTATTTT. Residues: CASSSGQSTDTQYF.